The T cell receptor (beta chain) under discussion was sequenced for a study of graft-versus-host responses after intestinal transplantation. Study details: Among the recipients, all got anti-thymocyte globulin induction and then tacrolimus and steroids for about three years.

Regarding this clone: Antigen unknown.

This CDR3 spans 15 amino acids. V shed 7 bases and J 4 bases; nucleotides not matched to a gene: 9. Germline lookup yields CDR1 SQVTM and CDR2 ANQGSEA. Produced via immunoSEQ multiplex PCR; TCRdb's table is partial and in-frame only. Here the sample spans tens of thousands of clones, roughly four fifths being singletons. Study results and limitations: Recipient marrow showed GvH clones, some seen first in ileum or blood. Levels of circulating GvH clones at their peak were associated with early post-transplant HvG declines.

The chain recombines TRBV29-1 with TRBJ2-1; 11 bases line up with TRBD2. The receptor was isolated from a human donor who received an intestinal transplant. Sample: unstimulated CD8+ T cells sorted from spleen or lymph node cells, taken before intestinal transplant. The CDR3 region is CSAEGTSGSYNEQFF. DNA for the CDR3: TGCAGCGCCGAAGGGACTAGCGGATCATACAATGAGCAGTTCTTC.